The entry below describes one T cell receptor (beta chain). The CDR3 runs 13 residues. CDR1 SNHLY and CDR2 FYNNEI come from the germline V gene. Trimming pared 6 bases from V and 1 base from J, leaving 9 bases between. The data derive from a study of blood T cell repertoires in COVID-19. Study overall: Acute-phase and convalescent COVID-19 samples originated in the United States, Italy and Spain. Sources were T cells, B-cell-depleted T cells, or PBMCs; the material itself was cDNA or gDNA.

Profiling relied on immunoSEQ multiplex PCR, and the TCRdb table lists in-frame clones only, not all of them. The repertoire consists of approximately 150,000 clones, with more than 75% occurring once and the leading ten covering approximately 5%. J is TRBJ1-1 and V is TRBV2; no clear D. The sequence was collected from a human donor in a cohort sampled during active COVID-19. Sequencing input: peripheral blood. This CDR3 reads CASRYQENTEAFF. CDR3 sequence (DNA): TGTGCCAGCAGATATCAGGAGAACACTGAAGCTTTCTTT.